A single sample is the source of the 9 T cell receptor beta chains below, sequenced in a study of T cells after yellow fever vaccination. MiXCR, applied by TCRdb to the 5' RACE reads, yields one record per CDR3 protein. The sample comprises 250,000 to 350,000 distinct CDR3 sequences, over 3.5% of which are singletons, and approximately 20% rests with the top ten. Sequenced here: PBMCs, sampled 15 days after the yellow fever booster vaccination. The receptors here all came from a man between 18 and 35 years old who received the YFV17D yellow fever vaccine.

Ten or more counts support this clonotype. This chain links TRBV10-3 with TRBJ2-3; 15 bases match TRBD2. Unmatched junction bases numbered 15, after V lost 3 bases and J lost 2 bases. CDR3 size: 21 residues. The germline gives CDR1 ENHRY, CDR2 SYGVKD. DNA for the CDR3: TGTGCCATCAGTGACCCGCCGGGACTAGCGGGGGGAAATCCCTCCACAGATACGCAGTATTTT. Residues: CAISDPPGLAGGNPSTDTQYF.

The chain is built from TRBV4-1 and TRBJ2-5; a possible D gene is TRBD2 (5 bases). The V and J ends lost 4 bases and 0 bases respectively, with 9 bases between them. The germline gives CDR1 MGHRA, CDR2 YSYEKL. The CDR3 runs 14 residues. The CDR3 nucleotides read TGCGCCAGCAGCCGCCCCGGGGACCAAGAGACCCAGTACTTC. It encodes CASSRPGDQETQYF.

This clonotype was found a few times. This rearrangement joins TRBV25-1 to TRBJ2-2, with D possibly being TRBD1 or TRBD2 (6 bases each). CDR1 MGHDK and CDR2 SYGVNS come from the germline V gene. V dropped 3 bases and J dropped 5 bases, with 16 bases sitting between them. This CDR3 comprises 16 residues. The CDR3 region has the DNA TGTGCCAGCAGTGATACGGGGGCAGTCGTGACCGGGGAGCTGTTTTTT. Translated, it gives CASSDTGAVVTGELFF.

This clonotype showed up many times. The chain uses TRBV20-1 and TRBJ2-3; D is unclear. The V end was cut by 3 bases, the J end by 0 bases, with 10 bases between. The germline gives CDR1 DFQATT, CDR2 SNEGSKA (reference sequence). The CDR3 contains 14 residues. The CDR3 coding sequence is TGCAGTGCTAGGCGACCAGGAAGCACAGATACGCAGTATTTT. Its protein is CSARRPGSTDTQYF.

In its sample, this clonotype was seen many times. The rearrangement uses TRBV9 and TRBJ1-4, with 10 nucleotides matching TRBD1. The V and J ends lost 3 bases and 10 bases, in that order; junction bases with no gene match: 6. The germline CDR1 and CDR2 sequences are SGDLS and YYNGEE. The CDR3 runs 14 residues. The CDR3 nucleotides read TGTGCCAGCAGCGAGGGACAGGGGATAGGAAAACTGTTTTTT. It is translated as CASSEGQGIGKLFF.

This clonotype has ten or more counts. This chain joins TRBV29-1 and TRBJ1-1; D is unresolved. Per the germline V gene, CDR1 is SQVTM and CDR2 is ANQGSEA. This CDR3 is built from 11 residues. This chain's CDR3 is CSCGVLAEAFF. CDR3 nucleotides: TGCAGTTGTGGGGTTTTGGCTGAAGCTTTCTTT.

This clonotype was recorded many times. This chain uses TRBV30 with TRBJ1-5, with a tentative D call TRBD1 (6 bases). The CDR3 loop spans 13 amino acids. Germline CDR1 and CDR2: GTSNPN and SVGIG (reference sequence). V was shortened by 0 bases and J by 4 bases, with 7 bases between the two germline ends. In nucleotides, the CDR3 is TGTGCCTGGAGTGTTAGGGGGAATCAGCCCCAGCATTTT. Translating gives CAWSVRGNQPQHF.

This clonotype was counted ten times or more. The chain joins TRBV6-5 to TRBJ2-7; tentative D call: TRBD2 (5 bases). CDR3 size: 14 residues. CDR1 and CDR2 from the germline V gene are MNHEY and SVGAGI. The V and J ends lost 0 bases and 4 bases respectively, with 10 bases between them. The CDR3 is CASSYSRGQYEQYF. CDR3 sequence (DNA): TGTGCCAGCAGTTACTCTCGAGGGCAGTACGAGCAGTACTTC.

V usage is TRBV6-2 or TRBV6-3 and J usage is TRBJ1-6; D remains unclear. V lost 3 bases and J lost 7, with 7 bases in between. In germline, CDR1 is MNHEY, CDR2 SVGEGT. This CDR3 contains 13 residues. The chain's CDR3 is CASSYDWNSPLHF. The DNA of the CDR3 is TGTGCCAGCAGTTATGACTGGAATTCACCCCTCCACTTT.